This T cell receptor (beta chain) was observed in a study of CD8 T cells in Susac syndrome. The germline CDR1 and CDR2 sequences are LGHDT and YNNKEL (reference sequence). CDR3 length: 14 amino acids. Losses at the gene ends were 4 bases for V and 2 bases for J; bases not matched to a gene: 5. Study-wide results and limits: By the study's own acknowledgment, its TCR sequencing and HLA analysis included relatively few individuals.

High-throughput TCR beta sequencing covered peripheral CD8+ and CD4+ T cells. Negative isolation was used for CD8+ and CD4+ T cells and FACS enrichment for TEMRA cells. With random hexamers, reverse transcription was performed on about 0.5 to 1 ug of RNA. Multiplex PCR with immunoSEQ amplified the TCR beta CDR3 across 54 Vbeta and 13 Jbeta. Via MiXCR, TCRdb re-called the immunoSEQ multiplex PCR reads, giving one row per CDR3 protein. The sample holds more than 100,000 distinct CDR3 sequences, about 95% seen once. As to this clonotype: The target antigen is unknown.

The receptor comes from a human donor in good health. The V call is TRBV3-1, the J call TRBJ2-7; 7 nucleotides line up with TRBD2. Specimen: CD4+ T cells from PBMCs. The CDR3 reads CASSLPGLPYEQYF. CDR3 in DNA: TGTGCCAGCAGCCTCCCGGGACTACCCTACGAGCAGTACTTC.